This T cell receptor (beta chain) was recovered during a study of human T cells and chemical hapten exposure. Separate cDNA molecules received unique molecular identifiers, which the library attached to them. As originally analysed: TCRs per sample had a median of approximately 88,000 and ranged from roughly 20,000 to 700,000. In TCRdb, the RACE reads were re-called with MiXCR into one record per CDR3 protein. The authors' filters were not applied to this entry. The sample consists of 35,000 to 50,000 distinct CDR3 sequences, about 4.5% of them appearing once. Time point of the sample: healthy volunteer bleed at 2 weeks. It was unfractionated whole blood from which total RNA was extracted. The CDR3 sequence is 13 residues long. The ends were cut back, 4 bases at V and 5 bases at J, with 10 bases in the middle. Germline values: CDR1 SGHTA, CDR2 FQGNSA. Overall study findings and caveats: TCRs above 1 in 1000 frequency did not change with DPC sensitization.

In this sample, this clonotype turned up many times. Its matching antigen is unknown. The V and J genes are TRBV7-2 and TRBJ2-3; D is perhaps TRBD2 (5 bases). The sequence was collected from a female donor in good health. Some clones in this sample may be carry-over from other donors' samples. Sequenced: whole blood. The CDR3 nucleotides read TGTGCCAGCAGCTCCACTAGGAGAGATACGCAGTATTTT. It translates to CASSSTRRDTQYF.